The source of this T cell receptor beta chain is a study of T-cell memory formation after mild COVID-19. Overall study: The study found TCR clusters largely donor specific. Study-level findings and limits: For contracting clones, CD4+ ones sat mainly in CM and EM, CD8+ in EMRA. The appearance of some responding clones in pre-infection memory suggested that cross-reactive memory joined.

CDR1 and CDR2 (germline): MNHEY, SVGEGT. Trimming shortened V by 6 bases and J by 8 bases, and 19 bases separated the two germline ends. This CDR3 spans 14 amino acids. It was 5'RACE with constant-segment primers that produced the TCR alpha and TCR beta cDNA libraries, which carried sample barcodes and UMIs. TCRdb independently ran MiXCR on the 5' RACE reads; one entry per CDR3 protein. The sample has 150,000 to 200,000 distinct CDR3 sequences; approximately 16% are singletons. A note on this clonotype: Its antigen is not known.

V and J are TRBV6-2 or TRBV6-3 and TRBJ1-2; no reliable D call. Sequencing was done on a sample of PBMCs or a T cell subset sorted from them (not recorded which). This clonotype was obtained from an adult woman who had mild COVID-19 (a few samples of this study predate the infection). Cell type and time point are not known. The CDR3 coding sequence is TGTGCCAGCAGCACCCCTCGCTCAGCGGGAGGCTACACCTTC. Protein sequence: CASSTPRSAGGYTF.